This TCR beta chain originates from a study of cytomegalovirus exposure and HLA in healthy donors. The method was immunoSEQ multiplex PCR; TCRdb's version includes in-frame clones alone and lacks a portion of them. Of roughly 200,000 clones listed, roughly 81% are singletons. Germline V lookup: CDR1 SGDLS, CDR2 YYNGEE. This CDR3 has 15 residues. The V gene lost 0 bases and the J gene lost 4 bases, with 10 bases spanning the gap. Sequences were obtained from PBMCs. The sequence came from a woman aged 25 to 39 in good health and CMV-seronegative. The rearrangement links TRBV9 to TRBJ2-2, with D perhaps matching TRBD2 (5 bases). The CDR3 spells CASSVVSGVTGELFF. In DNA, the CDR3 is TGTGCCAGCAGCGTAGTTTCCGGGGTCACCGGGGAGCTGTTTTTT. Supplemented by reference TRBV9 and TRBJ2-2, the full variable domain reads DSGVTQTPKHLITATGQRVTLRCSPRSGDLSVYWYQQSLDQGLQFLIQYYNGEERAKGNILERFSAQQFPDLHSELNLSSLELGDSALYFCASSVVSGVTGELFFGEGSRLTVL.